This T cell receptor (beta chain) was documented in a study of blood T cells in healthy people across ages. Overall study context: Every two T cells gave about one barcoded beta molecule via template switching.

Findings of the study overall: The study could not conclusively compare naive and antigen-experienced cells, given its unsorted PBMCs.

The germline CDR1 and CDR2 sequences are MNHEY and SVGEGT. V was cut by 5 bases and J by 3 bases, with 11 bases left in between. This CDR3 region has 13 residues. Remarks on this clonotype: Its antigen is not identified.

Combining a sample-barcoded 5' primer with a J-beta primer mix, a second PCR ran for about 7 to 11 cycles. From the 5' RACE reads, TCRdb called clonotypes with MiXCR, one entry per CDR3 protein. The sample carries hundreds of thousands of distinct CDR3 sequences, approximately 44% recorded once. Healthy Caucasian individuals from Russia aged about 6 to 90 served as donors. Every donor provided around 9.3 milliliters of peripheral blood. The chain has TRBV6-2 or TRBV6-3 and TRBJ2-7; weak D call: TRBD1 (5 bases). The sequenced sample consisted of blood. The receptor comes from a man aged 55 to 70 in good health. The DNA for the CDR3 is TGTGCCAGCAGTAAAGACAGCGACTACGAGCAGTACTTC. It encodes CASSKDSDYEQYF.